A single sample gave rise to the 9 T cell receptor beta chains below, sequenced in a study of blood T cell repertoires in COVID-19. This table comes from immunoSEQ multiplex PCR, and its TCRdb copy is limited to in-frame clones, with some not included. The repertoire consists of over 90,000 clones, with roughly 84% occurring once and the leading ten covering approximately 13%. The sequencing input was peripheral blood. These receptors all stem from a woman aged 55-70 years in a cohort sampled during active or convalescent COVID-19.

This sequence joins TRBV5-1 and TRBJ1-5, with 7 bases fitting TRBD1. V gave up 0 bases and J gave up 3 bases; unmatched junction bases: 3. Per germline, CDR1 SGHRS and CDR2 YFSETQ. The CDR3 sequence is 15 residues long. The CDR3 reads CASSLAGGINQPQHF. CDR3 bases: TGCGCCAGCAGCTTGGCAGGGGGTATCAATCAGCCCCAGCATTTT. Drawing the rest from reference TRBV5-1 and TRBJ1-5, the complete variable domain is KAGVTQTPRYLIKTRGQQVTLSCSPISGHRSVSWYQQTPGQGLQFLFEYFSETQRNKGNFPGRFSGRQFSNSRSEMNVSTLELGDSALYLCASSLAGGINQPQHFGDGTRLSIL.

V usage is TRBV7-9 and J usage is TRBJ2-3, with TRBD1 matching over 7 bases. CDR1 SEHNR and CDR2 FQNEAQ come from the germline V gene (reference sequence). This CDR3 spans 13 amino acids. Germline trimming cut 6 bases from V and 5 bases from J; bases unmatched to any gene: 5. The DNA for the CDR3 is TGTGCCAGCAGTCAAGGGGGCGAAGATACGCAGTATTTT. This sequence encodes CASSQGGEDTQYF.

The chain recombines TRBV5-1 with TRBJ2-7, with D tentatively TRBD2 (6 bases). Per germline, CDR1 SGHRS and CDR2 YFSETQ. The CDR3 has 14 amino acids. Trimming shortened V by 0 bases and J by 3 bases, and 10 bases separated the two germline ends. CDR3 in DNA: TGCGCCAGCAGCTTGGAAGTGGGGGGCTACGAGCAGTACTTC. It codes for CASSLEVGGYEQYF.

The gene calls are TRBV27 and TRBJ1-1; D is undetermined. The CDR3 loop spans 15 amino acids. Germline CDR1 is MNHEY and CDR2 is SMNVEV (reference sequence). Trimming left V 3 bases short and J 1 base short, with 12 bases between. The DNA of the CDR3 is TGTGCCAGCAGTTTTGGAGGGCGGGCGAACACTGAAGCTTTCTTT. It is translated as CASSFGGRANTEAFF.

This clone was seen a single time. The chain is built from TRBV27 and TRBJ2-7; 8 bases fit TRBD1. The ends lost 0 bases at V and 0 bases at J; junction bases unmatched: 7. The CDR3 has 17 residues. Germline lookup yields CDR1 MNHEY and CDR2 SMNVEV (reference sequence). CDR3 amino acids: CASSLSLGQGLSYEQYF. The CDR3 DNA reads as TGTGCCAGCAGTTTATCACTCGGACAGGGACTCTCCTACGAGCAGTACTTC.

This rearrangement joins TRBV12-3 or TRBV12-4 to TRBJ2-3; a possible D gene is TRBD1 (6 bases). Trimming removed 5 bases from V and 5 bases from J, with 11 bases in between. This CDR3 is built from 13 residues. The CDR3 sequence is CASSPGDGDTQYF. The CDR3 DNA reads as TGTGCCAGCAGTCCAGGGGACGGAGATACGCAGTATTTT.

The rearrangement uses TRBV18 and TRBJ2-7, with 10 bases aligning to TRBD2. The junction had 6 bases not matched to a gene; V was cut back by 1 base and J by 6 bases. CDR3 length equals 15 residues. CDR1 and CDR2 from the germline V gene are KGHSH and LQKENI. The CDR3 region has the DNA TGTGCCAGCTCACCACGAACTAGCGGGATATCCGAGCAGTACTTC. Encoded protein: CASSPRTSGISEQYF.

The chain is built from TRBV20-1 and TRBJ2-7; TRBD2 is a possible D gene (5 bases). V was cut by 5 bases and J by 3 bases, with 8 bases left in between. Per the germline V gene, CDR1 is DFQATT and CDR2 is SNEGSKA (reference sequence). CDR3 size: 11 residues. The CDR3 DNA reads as TGCAGTGCTGCCGGGAACTACGAGCAGTACTTC. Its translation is CSAAGNYEQYF.

The CDR3 spells CASSPTSGVAYEQYF. CDR3 nucleotides: TGTGCCAGTAGTCCTACTAGCGGGGTGGCCTACGAGCAGTACTTC. The chain employs TRBV19 and TRBJ2-7; TRBD2 matches 10 bases. After removal of 5 bases from V and 2 bases from J, the junction contained 6 bases not matched to a gene. The CDR3 contains 15 residues. Germline loops: CDR1 LNHDA, CDR2 SQIVND (reference sequence).